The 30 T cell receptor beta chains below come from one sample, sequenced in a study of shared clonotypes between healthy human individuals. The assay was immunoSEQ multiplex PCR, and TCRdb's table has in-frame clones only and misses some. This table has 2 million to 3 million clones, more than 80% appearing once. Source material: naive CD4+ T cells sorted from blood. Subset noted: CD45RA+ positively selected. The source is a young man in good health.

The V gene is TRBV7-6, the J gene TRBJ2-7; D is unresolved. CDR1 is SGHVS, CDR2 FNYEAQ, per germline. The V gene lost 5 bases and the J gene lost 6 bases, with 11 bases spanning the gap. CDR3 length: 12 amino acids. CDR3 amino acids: CASSLPMGEQYF. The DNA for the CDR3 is TGTGCCAGCAGCCTACCAATGGGCGAGCAGTACTTC.

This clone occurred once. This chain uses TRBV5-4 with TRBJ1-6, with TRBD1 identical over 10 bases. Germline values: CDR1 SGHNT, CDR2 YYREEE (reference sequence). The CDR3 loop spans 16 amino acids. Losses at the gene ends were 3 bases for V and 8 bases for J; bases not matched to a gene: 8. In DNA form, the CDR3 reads TGTGCCAGCAGCTGGTGGGACAGGGGATACGATTCACCCCTCCACTTT. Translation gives CASSWWDRGYDSPLHF.

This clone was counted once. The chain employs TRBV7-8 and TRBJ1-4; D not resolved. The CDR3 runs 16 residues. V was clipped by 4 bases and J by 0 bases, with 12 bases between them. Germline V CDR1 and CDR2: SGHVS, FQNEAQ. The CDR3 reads CASSYAGLSTNEKLFF. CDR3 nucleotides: TGTGCCAGCAGCTACGCAGGCCTTTCAACTAATGAAAAACTGTTTTTT.

This CDR3 reads CASHGSGAIQETQYF. DNA of the CDR3: TGTGCCAGCCACGGGTCCGGGGCTATACAAGAGACCCAGTACTTC. The V call is TRBV18, the J call TRBJ2-5; D possibly matches TRBD1 or TRBD2 (5 bases each). Trimming removed 8 bases from V and 2 bases from J, with 18 bases in between. The CDR3 is 15 residues long. CDR1 KGHSH and CDR2 LQKENI come from the germline V gene. The full variable domain, with the rest looked up from reference TRBV18 and TRBJ2-5, is NAGVMQNPRHLVRRRGQEARLRCSPMKGHSHVYWYRQLPEEGLKFMVYLQKENIIDESGMPKERFSAEFPKEGPSILRIQQVVRGDSAAYFCASHGSGAIQETQYFGPGTRLLVL.

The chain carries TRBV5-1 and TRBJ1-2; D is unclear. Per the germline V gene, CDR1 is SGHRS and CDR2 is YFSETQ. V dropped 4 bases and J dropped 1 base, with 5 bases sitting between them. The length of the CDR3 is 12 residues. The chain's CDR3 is CASSRGNYGYTF. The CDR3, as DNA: TGCGCCAGCAGCCGGGGTAACTATGGCTACACCTTC.

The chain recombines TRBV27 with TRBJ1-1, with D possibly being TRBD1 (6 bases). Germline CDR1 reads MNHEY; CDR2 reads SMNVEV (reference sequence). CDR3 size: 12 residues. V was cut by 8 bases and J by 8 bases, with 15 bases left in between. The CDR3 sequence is CASGRQTGEAFF. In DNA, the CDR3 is TGTGCCAGCGGAAGGCAGACAGGCGAAGCTTTCTTT.

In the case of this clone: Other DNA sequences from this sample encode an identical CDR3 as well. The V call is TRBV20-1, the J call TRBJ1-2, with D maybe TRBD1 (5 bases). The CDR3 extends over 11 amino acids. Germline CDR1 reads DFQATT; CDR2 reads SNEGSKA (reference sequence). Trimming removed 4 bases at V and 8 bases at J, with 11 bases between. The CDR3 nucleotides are TGCAGTGCTATCCAGGGCGCCGGCTACACCTTC. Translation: CSAIQGAGYTF.

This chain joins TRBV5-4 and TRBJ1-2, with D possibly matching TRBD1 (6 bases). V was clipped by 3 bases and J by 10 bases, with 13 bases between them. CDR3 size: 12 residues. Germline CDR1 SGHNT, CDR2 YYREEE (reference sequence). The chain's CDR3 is CASSWERTDYTF. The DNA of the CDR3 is TGTGCCAGCAGCTGGGAGAGGACAGACTACACCTTC.

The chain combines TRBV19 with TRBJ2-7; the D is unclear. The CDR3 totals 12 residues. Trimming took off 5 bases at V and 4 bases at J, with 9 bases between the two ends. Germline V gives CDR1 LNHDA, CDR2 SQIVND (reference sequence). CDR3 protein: CASSSDLYEQYF. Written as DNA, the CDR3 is TGTGCCAGTAGTTCCGATTTGTACGAGCAGTACTTC.

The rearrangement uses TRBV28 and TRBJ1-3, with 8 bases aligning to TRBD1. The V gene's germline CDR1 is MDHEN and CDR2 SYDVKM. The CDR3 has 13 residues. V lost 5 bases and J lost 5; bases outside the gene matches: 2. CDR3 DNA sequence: TGTGCCAGCAGTGGGACAGGACGAAACACCATATATTTT. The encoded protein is CASSGTGRNTIYF.

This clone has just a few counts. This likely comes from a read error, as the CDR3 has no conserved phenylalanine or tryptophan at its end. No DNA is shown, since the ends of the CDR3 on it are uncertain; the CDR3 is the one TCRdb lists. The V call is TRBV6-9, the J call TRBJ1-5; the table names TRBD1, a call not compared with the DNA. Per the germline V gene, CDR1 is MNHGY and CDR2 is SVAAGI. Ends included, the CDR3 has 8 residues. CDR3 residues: CASSMTVV.

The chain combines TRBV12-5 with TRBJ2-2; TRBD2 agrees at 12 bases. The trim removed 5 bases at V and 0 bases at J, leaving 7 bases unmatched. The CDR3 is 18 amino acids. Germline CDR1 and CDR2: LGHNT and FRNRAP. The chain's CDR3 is CASGPPLAGGPNTGELFF. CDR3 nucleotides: TGTGCTAGTGGTCCCCCGCTAGCGGGAGGGCCGAACACCGGGGAGCTGTTTTTT.

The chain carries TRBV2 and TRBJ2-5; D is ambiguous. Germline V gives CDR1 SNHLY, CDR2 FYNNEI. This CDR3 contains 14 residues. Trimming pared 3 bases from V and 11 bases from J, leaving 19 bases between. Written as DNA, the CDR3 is TGTGCCAGCAGTGAGTGGCCTTCTTCAAGTGGGCAGTACTTC. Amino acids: CASSEWPSSSGQYF.

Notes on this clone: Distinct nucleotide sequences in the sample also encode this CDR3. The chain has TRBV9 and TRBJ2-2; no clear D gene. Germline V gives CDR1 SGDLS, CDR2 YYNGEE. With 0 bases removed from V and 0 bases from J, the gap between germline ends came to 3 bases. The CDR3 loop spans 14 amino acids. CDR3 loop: CASSVGPNTGELFF. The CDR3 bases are TGTGCCAGCAGCGTAGGGCCGAACACCGGGGAGCTGTTTTTT. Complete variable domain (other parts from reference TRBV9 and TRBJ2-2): DSGVTQTPKHLITATGQRVTLRCSPRSGDLSVYWYQQSLDQGLQFLIQYYNGEERAKGNILERFSAQQFPDLHSELNLSSLELGDSALYFCASSVGPNTGELFFGEGSRLTVL.

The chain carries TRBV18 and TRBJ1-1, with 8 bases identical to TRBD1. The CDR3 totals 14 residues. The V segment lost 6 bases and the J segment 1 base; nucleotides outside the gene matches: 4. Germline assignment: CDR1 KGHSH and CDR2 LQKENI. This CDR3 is CASSTDRGNTEAFF. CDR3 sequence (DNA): TGTGCCAGCTCCACTGACAGGGGGAACACTGAAGCTTTCTTT.

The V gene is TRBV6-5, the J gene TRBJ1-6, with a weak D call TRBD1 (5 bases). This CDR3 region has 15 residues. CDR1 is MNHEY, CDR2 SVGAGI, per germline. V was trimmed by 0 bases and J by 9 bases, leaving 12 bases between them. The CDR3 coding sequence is TGTGCCAGCAGTTACTCGCAGGGTGTGGGTTCACCCCTCCACTTT. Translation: CASSYSQGVGSPLHF.

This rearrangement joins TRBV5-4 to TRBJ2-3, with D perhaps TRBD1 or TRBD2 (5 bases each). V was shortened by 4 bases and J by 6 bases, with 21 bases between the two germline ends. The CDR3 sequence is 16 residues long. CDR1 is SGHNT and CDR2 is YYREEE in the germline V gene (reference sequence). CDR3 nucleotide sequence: TGTGCCAGCAGCCTGGGGAGAATGATAGGGACGGATACGCAGTATTTT. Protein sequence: CASSLGRMIGTDTQYF.

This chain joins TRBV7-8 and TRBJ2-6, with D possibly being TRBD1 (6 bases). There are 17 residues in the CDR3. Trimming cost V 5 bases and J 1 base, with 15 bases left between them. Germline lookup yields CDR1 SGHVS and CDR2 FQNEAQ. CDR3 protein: CASSPISRGSGANVLTF. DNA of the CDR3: TGTGCCAGCAGCCCAATAAGCAGGGGATCTGGGGCCAACGTCCTGACTTTC.

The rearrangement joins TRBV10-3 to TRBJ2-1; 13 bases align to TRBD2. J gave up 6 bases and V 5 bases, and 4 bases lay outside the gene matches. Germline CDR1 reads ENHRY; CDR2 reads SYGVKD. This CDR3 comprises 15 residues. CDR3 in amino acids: CAISPLAGGVNEQFF. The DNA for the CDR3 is TGTGCCATCAGTCCACTAGCGGGGGGGGTCAATGAGCAGTTCTTC.

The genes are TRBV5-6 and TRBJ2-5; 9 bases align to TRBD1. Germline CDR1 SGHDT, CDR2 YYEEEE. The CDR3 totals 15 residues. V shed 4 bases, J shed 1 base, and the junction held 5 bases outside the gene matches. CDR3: CASSPTGGLQETQYF. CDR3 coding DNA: TGTGCCAGCAGCCCGACAGGGGGTCTCCAAGAGACCCAGTACTTC.

The CDR3 here is CASSLGGGTGVTYEQYF. The CDR3 DNA sequence: TGTGCCAGCAGCTTGGGAGGTGGGACAGGCGTGACCTACGAGCAGTACTTC. The chain uses TRBV5-4 and TRBJ2-7; 8 nucleotides align to TRBD1. The germline V gene encodes CDR1 SGHNT and CDR2 YYREEE (reference sequence). Unmatched junction bases numbered 10, after V lost 0 bases and J lost 2 bases. The CDR3 is made up of 17 amino acids.

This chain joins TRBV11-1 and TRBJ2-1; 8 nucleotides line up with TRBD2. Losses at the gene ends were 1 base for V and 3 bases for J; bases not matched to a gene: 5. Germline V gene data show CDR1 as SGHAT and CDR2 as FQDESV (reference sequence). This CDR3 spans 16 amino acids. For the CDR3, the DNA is TGTGCCAGCAGCTTAGTGGGGCGGGGGGACTACAATGAGCAGTTCTTC. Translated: CASSLVGRGDYNEQFF.

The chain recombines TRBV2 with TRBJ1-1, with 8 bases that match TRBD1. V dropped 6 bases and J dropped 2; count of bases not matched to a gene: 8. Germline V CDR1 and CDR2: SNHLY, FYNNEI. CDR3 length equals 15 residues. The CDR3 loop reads CASRPTGQGNTEAFF. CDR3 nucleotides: TGTGCCAGCAGGCCTACTGGACAGGGAAACACTGAAGCTTTCTTT. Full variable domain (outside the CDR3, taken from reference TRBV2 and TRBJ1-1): EPEVTQTPSHQVTQMGQEVILRCVPISNHLYFYWYRQILGQKVEFLVSFYNNEISEKSEIFDDQFSVERPDGSNFTLKIRSTKLEDSAMYFCASRPTGQGNTEAFFGQGTRLTVV.

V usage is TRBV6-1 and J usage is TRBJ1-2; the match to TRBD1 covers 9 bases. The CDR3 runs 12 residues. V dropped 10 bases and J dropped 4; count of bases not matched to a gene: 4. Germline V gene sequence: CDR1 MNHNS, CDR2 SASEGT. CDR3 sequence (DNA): TGTGCCACGACAGGGGGGGCCTATGGCTACACCTTC. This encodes CATTGGAYGYTF.

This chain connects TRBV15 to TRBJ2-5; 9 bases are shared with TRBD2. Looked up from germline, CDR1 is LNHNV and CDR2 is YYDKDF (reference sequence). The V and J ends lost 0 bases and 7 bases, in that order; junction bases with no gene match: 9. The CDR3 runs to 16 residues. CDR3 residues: CATSRDPGLAIGTQYF. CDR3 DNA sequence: TGTGCCACCAGCAGAGATCCCGGACTAGCGATCGGGACCCAGTACTTC.

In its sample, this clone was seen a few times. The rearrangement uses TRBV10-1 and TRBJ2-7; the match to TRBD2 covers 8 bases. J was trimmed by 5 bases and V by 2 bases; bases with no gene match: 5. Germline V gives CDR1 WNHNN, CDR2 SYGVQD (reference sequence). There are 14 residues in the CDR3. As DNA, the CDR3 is TGCGCCAGCAGTGAGCGGGGGGGCCGGAACGAGCAGTACTTC. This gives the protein CASSERGGRNEQYF.

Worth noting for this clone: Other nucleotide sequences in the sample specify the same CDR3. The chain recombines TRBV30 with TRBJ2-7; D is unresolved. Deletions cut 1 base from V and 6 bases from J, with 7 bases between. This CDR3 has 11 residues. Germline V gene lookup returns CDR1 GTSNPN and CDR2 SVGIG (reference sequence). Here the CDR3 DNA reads TGTGCCTGGAGTGCTGGAGTCGAGCAGTACTTC. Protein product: CAWSAGVEQYF.

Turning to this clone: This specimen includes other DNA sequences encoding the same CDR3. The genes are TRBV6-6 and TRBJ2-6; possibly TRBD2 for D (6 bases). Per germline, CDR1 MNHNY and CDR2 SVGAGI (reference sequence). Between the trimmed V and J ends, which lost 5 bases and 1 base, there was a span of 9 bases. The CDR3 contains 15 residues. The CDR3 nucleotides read TGTGCCAGCAGTCTGGGGGGATCTGGGGCCAACGTCCTGACTTTC. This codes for CASSLGGSGANVLTF.

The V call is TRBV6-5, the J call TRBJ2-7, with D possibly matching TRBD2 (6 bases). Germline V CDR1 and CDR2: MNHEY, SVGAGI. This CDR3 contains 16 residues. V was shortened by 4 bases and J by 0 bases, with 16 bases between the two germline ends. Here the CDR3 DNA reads TGTGCCAGCAGTTCCCGCGGGGTGCTGAGCTCCTACGAGCAGTACTTC. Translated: CASSSRGVLSSYEQYF.

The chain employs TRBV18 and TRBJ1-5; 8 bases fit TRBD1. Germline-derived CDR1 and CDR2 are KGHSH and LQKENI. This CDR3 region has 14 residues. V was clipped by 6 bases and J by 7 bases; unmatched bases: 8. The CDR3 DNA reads TGTGCCAGCTCTCCGGACAGGGAAGGCCAGCCCCAGCATTTT. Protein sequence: CASSPDREGQPQHF.